What follows describes a single TCR beta chain. There is no known antigen for this receptor. The data were taken from a study of T cells expressing NK-cell markers (dated by TCRdb to 2018 to 2021). For the study in its entirety: Three sorted T-cell subsets (CD3+CD56+NKG2C+, CD3+CD56+NKG2C- and CD3+CD56-NKG2C+) from several donors had their TCR beta-chain repertoires profiled. Among the eight sequenced donors, seven were HCMV-seropositive and one was HCMV-seronegative. The libraries were sequenced on Illumina HiSeq 2000/2500, MiSeq or NextSeq, producing 2 x 150 bp reads. The eight sequenced donors were randomly selected healthy volunteers, three men and five women. Overall study outcomes, separate from this receptor: For six donors, the dominant CD3+CD56+NKG2C+ clonotypes were among the top 10 CD8+ clonotypes and accounted for about 1.0-7.0% of CD8+ T cells. Those dominant clonotypes were again the most abundant among CD3+CD56-NKG2C+ cells in a handful of donors, at about 25-60.1%. Whether the expanded NKG2C-expressing T cell clones were specific for HCMV antigens was left unclear.

The CDR3, from cysteine to phenylalanine, totals 16 residues. A DNA sequence was not provided. CDR1 and CDR2, per the germline V gene, are MDHEN and SYDVKM. TCRdb shows the sequencer as Illumina HiSeq 2000. The TCR beta cDNA libraries were made using 5'RACE template switching, a step that added both a universal primer site and unique molecular identifiers. Priming for cDNA synthesis came from the TCR beta constant segment, and two successive PCR amplification steps followed. The authors' pipeline ran thus. Reads were demultiplexed and grouped by UMI with MIGEC, and clonotypes were assembled and quantified with MiTCR. To exclude erroneous sequences, only TCR cDNA sequences supported by at least two reads were retained. Downstream repertoire analysis used the tcR package, and clonotypes were matched across fractions by CDR3 nucleotide sequence plus V segment. VDJmatch was used to annotate antigen specificity against VDJdb, with one amino acid substitution in CDR3 allowed. The reads, reprocessed by TCRdb, yield one row per CDR3 protein sequence and no DNA. These V and J calls derive from TCRdb rather than the authors' analysis. This sample's records show 400,000 to 450,000 distinct CDR3 sequences. The ten largest clonotypes hold under 7.5% of the sample.

To determine HCMV serostatus, a commercial ELISA kit was used to detect HCMV-specific IgG in serum. Ficoll density gradient centrifugation was used to isolate peripheral blood mononuclear cells from blood. Sequenced: blood T cells: a sorted CD56 or NKG2C T cell subset, CD4+ or CD8+ T cells, or bulk PBMC T cells (not recorded which). In this chain, TRBV28 is recombined with TRBJ2-7; lacking DNA, the TRBD1 call made by TCRdb goes unchecked. This clonotype originated in a woman between 18 and 70 years old in good health. CDR3 protein: CASSTRGQGANDEQYF.